The next 2 T cell receptor beta chains were all read from a single sample in a study of blood T cell repertoires in COVID-19. The repertoire was sequenced with immunoSEQ multiplex PCR; TCRdb's copy has only in-frame clones and lacks some. The sample carries approximately 300,000 clones, about 90% recorded once. Material for sequencing was peripheral blood. These receptors all stem from a woman aged 25-40 years with COVID-19, enrolled during active disease.

This chain connects TRBV7-6 to TRBJ1-5; D is perhaps TRBD1 (6 bases). The CDR3 covers 16 residues. Trimming took off 8 bases at V and 6 bases at J, with 23 bases between the two ends. CDR1 is SGHVS, CDR2 FNYEAQ, per germline. CDR3 in DNA: TGTGCCAGCGGCCCGGGTCCCAGGGGAATATCTCAGCCCCAGCATTTT. Amino acids: CASGPGPRGISQPQHF. The complete variable domain, with remaining parts taken from reference TRBV7-6 and TRBJ1-5, reads GAGVSQSPRYKVTKRGQDVALRCDPISGHVSLYWYRQALGQGPEFLTYFNYEAQQDKSGLPNDRFSAERPEGSISTLTIQRTEQRDSAMYRCASGPGPRGISQPQHFGDGTRLSIL.

The rearrangement links TRBV10-3 to TRBJ2-2, with D possibly TRBD2 on 6 matching bases. The V gene's germline CDR1 is ENHRY and CDR2 SYGVKD. This CDR3 is built from 13 residues. The V end was cut by 10 bases, the J end by 4 bases, with 13 bases between. Written as DNA, the CDR3 is TGTGCCACCAGGGCGGGGTCCACCGGGGAGCTGTTTTTT. The encoded protein is CATRAGSTGELFF.